The source of this TCR beta chain is a study of blood T cell repertoires in COVID-19. V lost 2 bases and J lost 4; bases outside the gene matches: 6. The CDR3 length is 16 residues. Looked up from germline, CDR1 is MRHNA and CDR2 is SNTAGT. Produced via immunoSEQ multiplex PCR; TCRdb's table is partial and in-frame only. Among under 250,000 clones, around 86% were seen once, and the ten largest hold about 6%. The chain has TRBV6-4 and TRBJ1-2, with 11 nucleotides matching TRBD1. The material sequenced was peripheral blood. The sequence was obtained from a man aged 55 to 69 who had recovered from COVID-19. CDR3 DNA sequence: TGTGCCAGCAGTGACCGACAGGACAGGGGGCTCTATGGCTACACCTTC. This gives the protein CASSDRQDRGLYGYTF.